The 10 T cell receptor beta chains listed next were all sequenced from one sample in a study of shared clonotypes between healthy human individuals. Produced via immunoSEQ multiplex PCR; TCRdb's table is partial and in-frame only. The data show a few million clones, more than 85% seen once. Material for sequencing was naive CD4+ T cells from PBMCs. The subset is: CD45RA+ positively selected. Receptors were obtained from a man younger than 35 in good health. Some clones in this sample may be carry-over from other donors' samples.

DNA of the CDR3: TGTGCCAGCAAACAGGGTACCGGGGAGCTGTTTTTT. Translation gives CASKQGTGELFF. The gene calls are TRBV6-6 and TRBJ2-2; perhaps TRBD1 as D (6 bases). This CDR3 spans 12 amino acids. Germline values: CDR1 MNHNY, CDR2 SVGAGI (reference sequence). The ends were cut back, 7 bases at V and 5 bases at J, with 8 bases in the middle.

The rearrangement uses TRBV6-5 and TRBJ1-5; no reliable D call. Trimming took 10 bases from V and 3 from J, leaving 13 bases between them. In germline, CDR1 is MNHEY, CDR2 SVGAGI. This CDR3 is built from 13 residues. Here the CDR3 DNA reads TGTGCCACTCAGACGGTAAACAATCAGCCCCAGCATTTT. Protein product: CATQTVNNQPQHF.

The chain carries TRBV6-1 and TRBJ2-3, with a weak D call TRBD1 (6 bases). The V and J ends lost 10 bases and 0 bases respectively, with 17 bases between them. Germline V lookup: CDR1 MNHNS, CDR2 SASEGT. CDR3 length: 15 residues. The CDR3 DNA reads as TGTGCCACCGAATGGACAGCTACTAGCACAGATACGCAGTATTTT. Its translation: CATEWTATSTDTQYF.

J is TRBJ2-7 and V is TRBV28, with D possibly being TRBD2 (6 bases). V lost 1 base and J lost 6, with 16 bases in between. The CDR3 is 15 amino acids. CDR1 is MDHEN, CDR2 SYDVKM, per germline. CDR3 DNA sequence: TGTGCCAGCAGTTTATCCAGGGCGGGGTCGGGCGAGCAGTACTTC. This gives the protein CASSLSRAGSGEQYF.

The chain has TRBV6-5 and TRBJ2-7, with D perhaps TRBD1 (6 bases). Germline lookup yields CDR1 MNHEY and CDR2 SVGAGI. The V end lost 2 bases, the J end lost 9 bases, and 14 bases lay between the germline ends. CDR3 length: 13 residues. This CDR3 reads CASSYLRGGRQYF. CDR3 coding DNA: TGTGCCAGCAGTTACCTTCGAGGGGGACGGCAGTACTTC.

The gene calls are TRBV5-4 and TRBJ2-1; D not resolved. Trimming left V 2 bases short and J 1 base short, with 10 bases between. The germline V gene encodes CDR1 SGHNT and CDR2 YYREEE (reference sequence). The CDR3 loop spans 15 amino acids. The CDR3 DNA reads as TGTGCCAGCAGCTTTAGGTCTGGGTCCTACAATGAGCAGTTCTTC. It specifies CASSFRSGSYNEQFF.

This clone has a single count. CDR3 sequence reads: CSVSPTTYNEQFF. The DNA of the CDR3 is TGCAGCGTTTCCCCCACGACCTACAATGAGCAGTTCTTC. The V call is TRBV29-1, the J call TRBJ2-1; D is undetermined. CDR3 length equals 13 residues. Per germline, CDR1 SQVTM and CDR2 ANQGSEA. V was cut by 5 bases and J by 2 bases, with 10 bases left in between.

The chain employs TRBV25-1 and TRBJ2-6; maybe TRBD1 (5 bases). CDR1 is MGHDK, CDR2 SYGVNS, per germline. The CDR3 spans 14 residues. The V and J ends lost 8 bases and 1 base respectively, with 9 bases between them. In nucleotides, the CDR3 is TGTGCCAGCGGCAGGGCTTCTGGGGCCAACGTCCTGACTTTC. It specifies CASGRASGANVLTF.

This chain uses TRBV7-9 with TRBJ1-3; TRBD2 is a possible D gene (6 bases). Near its end, the DNA agrees better with TRBJ2-2, so the J call may be wrong. Germline assignment: CDR1 SEHNR and CDR2 FQNEAQ (reference sequence). This CDR3 has 15 residues. CDR3 in DNA: TGTGCCAGCAGCTACCTAGCGTCGAACACCGGGGAGCTGTTTTTT. This gives the protein CASSYLASNTGELFF.

The chain combines TRBV2 with TRBJ2-1, with a tentative D call TRBD2 (7 bases). Looked up from germline, CDR1 is SNHLY and CDR2 is FYNNEI. The V end lost 5 bases, the J end lost 0 bases, and 14 bases lay between the germline ends. This CDR3 region has 16 residues. The CDR3 DNA follows: TGTGCCAGCAGTCTGAGGGGGGGCCTCTCCTACAATGAGCAGTTCTTC. Its translation: CASSLRGGLSYNEQFF.